This T cell receptor (beta chain) was identified during a study of blood T cells in healthy people across ages. This CDR3 contains 14 residues. Looked up from germline, CDR1 is MNHEY and CDR2 is SVGAGI. The ends were cut back, 0 bases at V and 8 bases at J, with 13 bases in the middle. Alongside a J-beta primer mix, a sample-barcoded 5' primer served in a second PCR lasting about 7 to 11 cycles. MiXCR was run by TCRdb on the 5' RACE reads, yielding one entry per CDR3 protein. The table shows approximately 800,000 distinct CDR3 sequences, with around a quarter occurring only once. This clonotype occurred a few times. These data were also filed under a second study, of T cells of mothers and their children.

The clonotype was recovered from a boy younger than 18 in good health. The chain links TRBV6-5 to TRBJ1-2; maybe TRBD1 (5 bases). The material sequenced was blood. The CDR3 reads CASSYSKSRGGYTF. In DNA, the CDR3 is TGTGCCAGCAGTTACTCGAAGTCGAGGGGAGGCTACACCTTC.